This T cell receptor beta chain was recorded in a study of CD8+ T cells in alopecia areata. About the research overall: Treatment of the treated patients consisted of oral tofacitinib, 5 to 10 mg twice daily.

Treatment defined: oral pan-JAK inhibitor, 5-10 mg twice daily. As part of sample collection, lesional scalp punch biopsies and peripheral blood were taken from alopecia areata patients. Cell sorting was applied to PBMCs, and CD4+ and CD8+ T cells were collected. Germline loops: CDR1 MNHNY, CDR2 SVGAGI (reference sequence). This CDR3 contains 13 residues. V gave up 6 bases and J gave up 4 bases, with 12 bases separating them. Following extraction, RNA underwent reverse transcription to cDNA, which served as the sequencing template. The method was immunoSEQ multiplex PCR; TCRdb's version includes in-frame clones alone and lacks a portion of them. The sample has some 210,000 clones, around 65% seen once.

The clonotype originates from a human donor with alopecia areata. Sequenced material: CD4+ T cells sorted from blood, taken at week 44, from a patient treated with tofacitinib. The chain couples TRBV6-6 to TRBJ1-1; D is unclear. CDR3 sequence reads: CASSRTLGTEAFF. The DNA of the CDR3 is TGTGCCAGCAGCCGTACCCTGGGCACTGAAGCTTTCTTT.